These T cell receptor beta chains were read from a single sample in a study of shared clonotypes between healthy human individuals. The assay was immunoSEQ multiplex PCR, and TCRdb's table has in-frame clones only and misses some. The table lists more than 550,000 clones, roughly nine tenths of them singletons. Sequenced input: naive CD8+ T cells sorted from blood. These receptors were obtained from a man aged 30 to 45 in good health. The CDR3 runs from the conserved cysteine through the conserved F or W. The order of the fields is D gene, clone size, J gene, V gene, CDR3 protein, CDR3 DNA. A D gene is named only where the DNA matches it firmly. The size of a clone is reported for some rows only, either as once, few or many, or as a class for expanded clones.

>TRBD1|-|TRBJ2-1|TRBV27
CASSLLGQGSGDEQFF
TGTGCCAGCAGTTTACTTGGACAGGGATCCGGGGATGAGCAGTTCTTC
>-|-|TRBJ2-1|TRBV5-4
CASSLALTNEQFF
TGTGCCAGCAGCTTGGCCCTGACTAATGAGCAGTTCTTC
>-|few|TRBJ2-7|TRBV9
CASSVSDALVEQYF
TGTGCCAGCAGCGTATCTGATGCTCTGGTCGAGCAGTACTTC
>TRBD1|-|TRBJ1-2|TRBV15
CATSRDFGQGVNGYTF
TGTGCCACCAGCAGAGATTTTGGTCAGGGGGTAAATGGCTACACCTTC
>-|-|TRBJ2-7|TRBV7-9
CASSSAGTGISYEQYF
TGTGCCAGCAGCTCAGCCGGGACGGGAATCTCCTACGAGCAGTACTTC
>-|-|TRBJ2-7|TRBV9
CASGGPYEQYF
TGTGCCAGCGGTGGACCCTACGAGCAGTACTTC
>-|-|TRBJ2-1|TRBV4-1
CASSPRQESSYNEQFF
TGCGCCAGCAGCCCTCGACAGGAAAGCTCCTACAATGAGCAGTTCTTC
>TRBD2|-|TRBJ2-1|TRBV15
CATSRETASGLYNEQFF
TGTGCCACCAGCAGAGAAACCGCTAGCGGGCTTTACAATGAGCAGTTCTTC
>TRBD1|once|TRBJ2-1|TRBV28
CASSPSSGTAYNEQFF
TGTGCCAGCAGTCCCTCGTCCGGGACAGCTTACAATGAGCAGTTCTTC
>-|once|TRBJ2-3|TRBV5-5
CASSPQTRTDTQYF
TGTGCCAGCAGCCCCCAGACACGGACAGATACGCAGTATTTT
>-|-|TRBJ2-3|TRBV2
CASRARWGSTDTQYF
TGTGCCAGCAGGGCCAGGTGGGGTAGCACAGATACGCAGTATTTT
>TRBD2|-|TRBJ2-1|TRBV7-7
CASSLVAGASSYNEQFF
TGTGCCAGCAGCTTAGTGGCGGGAGCAAGCTCCTACAATGAGCAGTTCTTC
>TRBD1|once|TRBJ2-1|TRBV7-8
CASSRKQGNNEQFF
TGTGCCAGCAGCAGGAAACAGGGGAACAATGAGCAGTTCTTC
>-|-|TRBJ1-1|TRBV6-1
CASSEEGVEGPNTEAFF
TGTGCCAGCAGTGAAGAGGGGGTAGAGGGCCCGAACACTGAAGCTTTCTTT
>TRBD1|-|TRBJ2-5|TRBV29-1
CSVAGQGAKETQYF
TGCAGCGTTGCGGGACAGGGGGCGAAGGAGACCCAGTACTTC
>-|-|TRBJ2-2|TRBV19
CASSKGPGELFF
TGTGCCAGTAGTAAGGGGCCCGGGGAGCTGTTTTTT
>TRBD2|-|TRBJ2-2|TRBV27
CASRLAGLAELYTGELFF
TGTGCCAGCAGACTCGCGGGACTAGCGGAGTTATACACCGGGGAGCTGTTTTTT
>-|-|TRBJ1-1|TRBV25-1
CATPPGRTDTEAFF
TGTGCCACCCCACCCGGGCGGACGGACACTGAAGCTTTCTTT
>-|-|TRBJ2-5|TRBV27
CASSQINNQETQYF
TGTGCCAGCAGTCAGATAAACAATCAAGAGACCCAGTACTTC
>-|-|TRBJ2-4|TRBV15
CATSAGGKNIQYF
TGTGCCACCAGCGCGGGTGGCAAAAACATTCAGTACTTC
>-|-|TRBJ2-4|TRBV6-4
CASSAGSGAKNIQYF
TGTGCCAGCAGTGCAGGGAGCGGAGCCAAAAACATTCAGTACTTC
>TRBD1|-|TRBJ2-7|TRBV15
CATSRDSGQGVYEQYF
TGTGCCACCAGCAGAGATTCGGGACAGGGGGTCTACGAGCAGTACTTC
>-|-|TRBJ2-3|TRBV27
CASSLFRSTDTQYF
TGTGCCAGCAGTTTATTCAGGAGCACAGATACGCAGTATTTT
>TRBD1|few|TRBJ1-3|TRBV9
CASSVDGTGLENTIYF
TGTGCCAGCAGCGTAGACGGGACAGGTTTAGAAAACACCATATATTTT
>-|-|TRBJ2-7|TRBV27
CASSYYEQYF
TGTGCCAGCAGTTACTACGAGCAGTACTTC
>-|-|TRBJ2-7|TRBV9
CASSVGQLAYEQYF
TGTGCCAGCAGCGTAGGCCAGTTAGCCTACGAGCAGTACTTC